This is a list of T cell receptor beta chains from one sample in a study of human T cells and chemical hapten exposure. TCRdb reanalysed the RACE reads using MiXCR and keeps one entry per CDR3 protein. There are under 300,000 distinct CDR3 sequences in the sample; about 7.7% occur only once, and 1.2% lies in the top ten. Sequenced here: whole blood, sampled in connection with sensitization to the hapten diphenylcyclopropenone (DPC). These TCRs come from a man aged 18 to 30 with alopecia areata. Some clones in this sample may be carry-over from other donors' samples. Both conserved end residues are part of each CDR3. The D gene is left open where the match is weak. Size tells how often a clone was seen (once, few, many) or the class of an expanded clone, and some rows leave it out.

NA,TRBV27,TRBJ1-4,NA,CASSRMGLGEKLFF,TGTGCCAGCAGTCGTATGGGGCTTGGTGAAAAACTGTTTTTT
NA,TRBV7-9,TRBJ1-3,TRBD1,CASSLGTGEGNTIYF,TGTGCCAGCAGCTTAGGGACAGGGGAAGGAAACACCATATATTTT
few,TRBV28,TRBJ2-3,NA,CASSLVTGTDTQYF,TGTGCCAGCAGCCTTGTGACAGGCACAGATACGCAGTATTTT
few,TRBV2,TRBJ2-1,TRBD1,CASRRDSSYNEQFF,TGTGCCAGCAGGAGGGACAGCTCCTACAATGAGCAGTTCTTC
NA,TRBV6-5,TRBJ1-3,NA,CASSQATGNTIYF,TGTGCCAGCAGTCAAGCTACTGGAAACACCATATATTTT
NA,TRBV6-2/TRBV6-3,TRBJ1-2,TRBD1,CASSSSGQETYGYTF,TGTGCCAGCAGTTCCTCGGGACAGGAGACCTATGGCTACACCTTC
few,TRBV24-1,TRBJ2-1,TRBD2,CATAQSGGAGEQFF,TGTGCCACCGCTCAGAGCGGGGGGGCTGGTGAGCAGTTCTTC
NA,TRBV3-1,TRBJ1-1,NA,CASSQVLVANTEAFF,TGTGCCAGCAGCCAAGTACTAGTAGCCAACACTGAAGCTTTCTTT
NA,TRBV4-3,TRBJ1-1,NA,CASSQEGETEAFF,TGCGCCAGCAGCCAAGAGGGTGAAACTGAAGCTTTCTTT
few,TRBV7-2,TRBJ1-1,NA,CASTPSAGFTEAFF,TGTGCCAGCACCCCCTCCGCGGGTTTCACTGAAGCTTTCTTT
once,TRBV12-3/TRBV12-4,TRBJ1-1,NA,CASTSSRYTEAFF,TGTGCCAGCACCTCGTCCAGATACACTGAAGCTTTCTTT
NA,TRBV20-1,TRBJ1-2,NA,CSAASGTTNYGYTF,TGCAGTGCTGCTTCCGGGACAACAAACTATGGCTACACCTTC
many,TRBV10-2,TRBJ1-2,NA,CASSDGPPEGYTF,TGCGCCAGCAGTGATGGGCCCCCGGAGGGCTACACCTTC
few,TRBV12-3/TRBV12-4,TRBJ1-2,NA,CASSRDGYGYTF,TGTGCCAGCAGTAGGGACGGATATGGCTACACCTTC
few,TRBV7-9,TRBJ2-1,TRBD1,CASSRQGMTVF,TGTGCCAGCAGCAGACAGGGTATGACGGTCTTC
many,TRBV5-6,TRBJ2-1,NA,CASSLQGSYNEQFF,TGTGCCAGCAGCTTACAGGGCTCCTACAATGAGCAGTTCTTC
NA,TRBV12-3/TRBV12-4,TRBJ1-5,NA,CASSLDAAGNQPQHF,TGTGCCAGCAGTTTAGATGCGGCGGGCAATCAGCCCCAGCATTTT
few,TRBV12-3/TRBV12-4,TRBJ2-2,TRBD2,CASSWTSGGLRAGELFF,TGTGCCAGCAGCTGGACTAGCGGGGGGCTCCGAGCCGGGGAGCTGTTTTTT
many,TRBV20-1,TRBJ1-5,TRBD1,CSTGGKGNQPQHF,TGCAGTACAGGGGGAAAGGGCAATCAGCCCCAGCATTTT
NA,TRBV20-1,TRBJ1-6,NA,CSAKGAYNSPLHF,TGCAGTGCTAAGGGGGCCTATAATTCACCCCTCCACTTT
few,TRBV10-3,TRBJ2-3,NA,CAISESYTQYF,TGTGCCATCAGTGAGTCGTATACGCAGTATTTT
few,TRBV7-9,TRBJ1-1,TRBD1,CASSLVGQDENTEAFF,TGTGCCAGCAGCTTAGTAGGACAGGATGAGAACACTGAAGCTTTCTTT
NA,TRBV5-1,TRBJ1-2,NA,CASNAGLGYTF,TGCGCCAGCAATGCGGGGCTCGGCTACACCTTC
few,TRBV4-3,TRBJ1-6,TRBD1,CASSQVGPGQGTSPLHF,TGCGCCAGCAGCCAAGTCGGTCCTGGACAGGGTACATCACCCCTCCACTTT
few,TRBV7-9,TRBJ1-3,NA,CASSSLGSGNTIYF,TGTGCCAGCAGCTCTCTGGGCTCTGGAAACACCATATATTTT
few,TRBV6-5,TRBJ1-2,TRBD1,CASSGAQGELGGYTF,TGTGCCAGCAGTGGGGCACAGGGGGAGTTAGGTGGCTACACCTTC
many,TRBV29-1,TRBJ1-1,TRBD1,CSVRDRENTEAFF,TGCAGCGTCCGGGACAGGGAAAACACTGAAGCTTTCTTT
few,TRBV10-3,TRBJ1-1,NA,CASGGTEAFF,TGTGCCAGTGGGGGCACTGAAGCTTTCTTT
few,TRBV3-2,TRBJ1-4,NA,CASSHCGGGNEKLFF,TGTGCCAGCAGCCACTGCGGGGGCGGTAATGAAAAACTGTTTTTT
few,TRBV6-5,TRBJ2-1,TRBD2,CASSYGTSGGDSQFF,TGTGCCAGCAGTTACGGGACTAGCGGGGGGGACTCCCAGTTCTTC
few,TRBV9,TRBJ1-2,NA,CASSVEGGWYDGYTF,TGTGCCAGCAGCGTAGAGGGGGGCTGGTACGATGGCTACACCTTC